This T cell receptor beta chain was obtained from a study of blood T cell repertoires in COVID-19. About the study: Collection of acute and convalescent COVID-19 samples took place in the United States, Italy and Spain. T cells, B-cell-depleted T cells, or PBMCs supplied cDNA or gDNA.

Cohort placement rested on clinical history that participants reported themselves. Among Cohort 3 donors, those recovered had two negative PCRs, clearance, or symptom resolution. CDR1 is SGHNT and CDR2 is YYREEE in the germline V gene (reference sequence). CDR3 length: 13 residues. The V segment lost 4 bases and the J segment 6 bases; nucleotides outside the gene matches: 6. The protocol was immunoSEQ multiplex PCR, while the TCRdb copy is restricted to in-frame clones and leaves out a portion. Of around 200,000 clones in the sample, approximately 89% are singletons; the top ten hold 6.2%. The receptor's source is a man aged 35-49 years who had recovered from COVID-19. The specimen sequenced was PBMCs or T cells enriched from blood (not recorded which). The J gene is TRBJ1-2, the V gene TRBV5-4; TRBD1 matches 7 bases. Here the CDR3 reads CASSHTGDNGYTF. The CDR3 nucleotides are TGTGCCAGCAGCCATACAGGGGATAATGGCTACACCTTC.